This T cell receptor (beta chain) was retrieved from a study of sequential checkpoint blockade in melanoma. Study in general: Both treatment sequences were followed by maintenance nivolumab.

Germline V gene data show CDR1 as MNHEY and CDR2 as SVGAGI. V was shortened by 2 bases and J by 2 bases, with 7 bases between the two germline ends. This CDR3 region has 15 residues. Treatment noted: randomized to nivolumab then ipilimumab (arm A) or the reverse (arm B). DNA-damaging chemotherapy had not been given to any patient beforehand. Sorted cells were live CD3+CD8+, lacking CD19 and CD56, from PBMCs. Produced via immunoSEQ multiplex PCR; TCRdb's table is partial and in-frame only. The sample includes about 9,200 clones, 73% seen only once; the top ten take about 35%. The receptor comes from a human donor with melanoma. Here the sequenced sample was CD8+ T cells sorted from blood (inferred from file names), taken from a patient given nivolumab and ipilimumab in sequence. The rearrangement links TRBV6-5 to TRBJ2-6, with D perhaps matching TRBD2 (5 bases). CDR3 DNA sequence: TGTGCCAGCAGTTACGGACTGACTGGGGCCAACGTCCTGACTTTC. It is translated as CASSYGLTGANVLTF.